Each of the 28 T cell receptor beta chains below was sequenced from the same sample in a study of T-cell reconstitution after alpha-beta-depleted transplantation in children (dated by TCRdb to the mid-2010s). Read against the paper, the sample's treatment or condition label means: allogeneic hematopoietic cell transplantation with graft depleted of TCRalphabeta T cells and CD19 B cells. Libraries were made using PCR. The instrument given in TCRdb is Illumina HiSeq 2500. TCR library preparation used molecular barcoding, with unique molecular identifiers applied to normalize quantification of the TCRbeta repertoire. TCRdb reran the public reads through fastp at Q25 and MiXCR, keeping productive beta chains. Merged by CDR3 protein, the rows form single entries marked with the most common genes and DNA. The sample records 440,000 or so distinct CDR3 sequences, roughly two fifths of which are singletons. Roughly a quarter of the sample lies in the top ten.

Sample: PBMCs, taken before TCRalphabeta/CD19-depleted stem cell transplant. These receptors all stem from a girl aged 2 to 10 with aplastic anemia, due to receive a stem cell transplant.

V and J are TRBV6-1 and TRBJ2-5, with D unclear. Trimming removed 1 base at V and 5 bases at J, with 14 bases between. The CDR3 contains 15 residues. CDR1 and CDR2 (germline): MNHNS, SASEGT. The CDR3 protein is CASSEGPSRTETQYF. CDR3 bases: TGTGCCAGCAGTGAAGGTCCCTCCCGGACCGAGACCCAGTACTTC.

This chain connects TRBV7-9 to TRBJ2-7; tentative D call: TRBD1 (7 bases). Looked up from germline, CDR1 is SEHNR and CDR2 is FQNEAQ (reference sequence). V lost 1 base and J 7 bases, leaving 11 bases between the germline ends. This CDR3 has 13 amino acids. CDR3 in amino acids: CASSLGGTEEQYF. The CDR3 region has the DNA TGTGCCAGCAGCTTAGGCGGGACAGAGGAGCAGTACTTC.

This chain joins TRBV11-2 and TRBJ2-4; 14 positions match TRBD2. CDR3 length: 20 amino acids. Per the germline V gene, CDR1 is SGHAT and CDR2 is FQNNGV. V shed 7 bases, J shed 4 bases, and the junction held 18 bases outside the gene matches. CDR3 in DNA: TGTGCCAGCACCCAGGGACTAGCGGGAGCCTCCCGGTTGTCGAAAAACATTCAGTACTTC. Residues: CASTQGLAGASRLSKNIQYF.

This clonotype was counted many times. V and J are TRBV5-1 and TRBJ2-7; maybe TRBD1 (5 bases). Looked up from germline, CDR1 is SGHRS and CDR2 is YFSETQ. The CDR3 has 14 residues. The ends were cut back, 0 bases at V and 0 bases at J, with 7 bases in the middle. The CDR3 nucleotides are TGCGCCAGCAGCTTGGACAGGACCTCCTACGAGCAGTACTTC. As protein: CASSLDRTSYEQYF.

The rearrangement links TRBV19 to TRBJ2-7; 12 bases align to TRBD1. After removal of 6 bases from V and 5 bases from J, the junction contained 5 bases not matched to a gene. Per germline, CDR1 LNHDA and CDR2 SQIVND (reference sequence). This CDR3 has 14 residues. In DNA form, the CDR3 reads TGTGCCAGTAGAACCGGGACAGGGGGCCACGAGCAGTACTTC. This codes for CASRTGTGGHEQYF.

The table lists this clonotype with a few counts. The rearrangement uses TRBV7-2 and TRBJ2-3; D unclear. Germline V gene data show CDR1 as SGHTA and CDR2 as FQGNSA. This CDR3 region has 14 residues. V was shortened by 4 bases and J by 6 bases, with 14 bases between the two germline ends. The CDR3 sequence: CASSSGPGRDTQYF. For the CDR3, the DNA is TGTGCCAGCAGCTCTGGTCCCGGCAGGGATACGCAGTATTTT.

This chain joins TRBV10-2 and TRBJ2-5, with a tentative D call TRBD2 (5 bases). This CDR3 region has 15 residues. Germline V CDR1 and CDR2: WSHSY, SAAADI. V lost 1 base, J lost 3 bases, and 12 bases lay in between. The CDR3 is CASSEYTGVKETQYF. CDR3 sequence (DNA): TGCGCCAGCAGTGAGTACACCGGGGTCAAAGAGACCCAGTACTTC.

The genes are TRBV5-5 and TRBJ2-3; the match to TRBD2 covers 7 bases. Looked up from germline, CDR1 is SGHKS and CDR2 is YYEKEE (reference sequence). The CDR3 contains 15 residues. Unmatched junction bases numbered 4, after V lost 0 bases and J lost 3 bases. CDR3 region: CASSLAGGWTDTQYF. CDR3 coding DNA: TGTGCCAGCAGCTTGGCGGGGGGTTGGACAGATACGCAGTATTTT.

J is TRBJ2-1 and V is TRBV4-1; 7 bases align to TRBD2. CDR1 and CDR2 from the germline V gene are MGHRA and YSYEKL. The J segment lost 4 bases and the V segment lost 1 base, leaving 7 bases of the junction unmatched. CDR3 length: 16 residues. The DNA of the CDR3 is TGCGCCAGCAGCCAAGCAGGTCTAGCGGTTTACAATGAGCAGTTCTTC. Its translation is CASSQAGLAVYNEQFF.

CDR3 DNA: TGTGCCAGCAGTTCGTGGAGAGGCGAGCAGTACTTC. Protein: CASSSWRGEQYF. The chain joins TRBV28 to TRBJ2-7; D remains unclear. The germline gives CDR1 MDHEN, CDR2 SYDVKM. The CDR3 is 12 residues long. Trimming shortened V by 4 bases and J by 6 bases, and 10 bases separated the two germline ends.

The V and J genes are TRBV5-1 and TRBJ1-2; a weak D match, TRBD1 (6 bases). V shed 4 bases and J shed 4 bases, with 17 bases lying between them. The CDR3 totals 15 residues. Germline V lookup: CDR1 SGHRS, CDR2 YFSETQ. CDR3 sequence reads: CASSRRGGAPYGYTF. The CDR3 region has the DNA TGCGCCAGCAGCAGGAGGGGGGGTGCCCCCTATGGCTACACCTTC.

This clonotype has a handful of counts. The chain couples TRBV6-6 to TRBJ1-1; D is unresolved. This CDR3 has 12 amino acids. V shed 2 bases and J shed 5 bases, with 6 bases lying between them. CDR1 and CDR2 (germline): MNHNY, SVGAGI (reference sequence). The CDR3 bases are TGTGCCAGCAGTTACGAGGGAACTGAAGCTTTCTTT. Translated, it gives CASSYEGTEAFF.

The rearrangement links TRBV7-2 to TRBJ2-5; D gene uncertain. Trimming removed 5 bases at V and 1 base at J, with 8 bases between. The germline V gene encodes CDR1 SGHTA and CDR2 FQGNSA. The CDR3 has 13 residues. The CDR3 sequence is CASSPRLQETQYF. The CDR3 DNA reads TGTGCCAGCAGCCCACGGCTCCAAGAGACCCAGTACTTC.

As to this clonotype: A read error is possible here, since a much larger clone lies one base away. V and J are TRBV5-1 and TRBJ2-7; D is undetermined. This CDR3 contains 14 residues. CDR1 and CDR2 from the germline V gene are SGHRS and YFSETQ. CDR3 amino acids: CASSRVQGNYEQSF. The CDR3 coding sequence is TGCGCCAGCAGCAGGGTACAAGGTAACTACGAGCAGTCCTTC. Variable domain in full (rest from reference TRBV5-1 and TRBJ2-7): KAGVTQTPRYLIKTRGQQVTLSCSPISGHRSVSWYQQTPGQGLQFLFEYFSETQRNKGNFPGRFSGRQFSNSRSEMNVSTLELGDSALYLCASSRVQGNYEQSFGPGTRLTVT.

This clonotype has a handful of counts. This chain connects TRBV28 to TRBJ2-4; 8 bases are a match to TRBD2. The CDR3 length is 17 residues. Losses at the gene ends were 6 bases for V and 1 base for J; bases not matched to a gene: 11. Germline CDR1 and CDR2: MDHEN and SYDVKM. This chain's CDR3 is CASSPSGRVLAKNIQYF. The CDR3, as DNA: TGTGCCAGCAGCCCTTCCGGGAGGGTTCTGGCCAAAAACATTCAGTACTTC.

This clonotype came up many times. The CDR3 DNA reads as TGCGCCAGCAGCCCCGGGGGGGGACGGGGCTACACCTTC. As protein: CASSPGGGRGYTF. The chain uses TRBV4-3 and TRBJ1-2; weak D call: TRBD1 (5 bases). Per the germline V gene, CDR1 is LGHNA and CDR2 is YSLEER. The length of the CDR3 is 13 residues. Trimming shortened V by 4 bases and J by 8 bases, and 14 bases separated the two germline ends.

This clonotype was recorded a few times. V gene TRBV12-3 or TRBV12-4 combines with J gene TRBJ1-6; D possibly corresponds to TRBD1 (5 bases). The CDR3 sequence is 14 residues long. With 2 bases removed from V and 6 bases from J, the gap between germline ends came to 8 bases. The DNA for the CDR3 is TGTGCCAGCAGTTTAACCCAGGGTAATTCACCCCTCCACTTT. It yields the protein CASSLTQGNSPLHF.

The genes are TRBV29-1 and TRBJ2-5; D uncertain. Looked up from germline, CDR1 is SQVTM and CDR2 is ANQGSEA. Trimming left V 2 bases short and J 9 bases short, with 4 bases between. This CDR3 comprises 9 residues. CDR3 DNA: TGCAGCGTTGAAAGGGCCCAGTACTTC. Its protein is CSVERAQYF.

This clonotype has a count of ten or more. The V and J genes are TRBV7-8 and TRBJ2-1, with 9 positions matching TRBD2. Germline CDR1 SGHVS, CDR2 FQNEAQ. The CDR3 is 16 amino acids. The junction had 5 bases not matched to a gene; V was cut back by 5 bases and J by 0 bases. The CDR3 DNA sequence: TGTGCCAGCAGCCCGAGTAGCGGGAGCTCCTACAATGAGCAGTTCTTC. Translated, it gives CASSPSSGSSYNEQFF.

This clonotype showed up just a few times. A much larger clone differs from this one at a single base, so this may be a read error. The gene calls are TRBV5-1 and TRBJ1-1, with D hard to call. The CDR3 spans 12 residues. Trimming removed 0 bases at V and 6 bases at J, with 6 bases between. Germline CDR1 is SGHRS and CDR2 is YFSETQ. Here the CDR3 DNA reads TGCGCCAGCAGCTTGGTAGGCCCTGAAGCTTTCTTT. Encoded protein: CASSLVGPEAFF.

This chain uses TRBV20-1 with TRBJ2-3; 11 bases line up with TRBD2. In germline, CDR1 is DFQATT, CDR2 SNEGSKA (reference sequence). This CDR3 has 17 residues. Trimming at V came to 0 bases and at J to 1 base, leaving 6 bases not matched to a gene. The CDR3 loop is CSARDVSGGAGTDTQYF. The CDR3 DNA is TGCAGTGCTAGAGACGTTAGCGGGGGGGCAGGCACAGATACGCAGTATTTT.

This clonotype has only one observation. The chain uses TRBV7-6 and TRBJ2-5; D gene ambiguous. Trimming took off 5 bases at V and 1 base at J, with 17 bases between the two ends. The germline V gene encodes CDR1 SGHVS and CDR2 FNYEAQ. CDR3 length equals 16 residues. CDR3 in DNA: TGTGCCAGCAGCGCCGACCTAAAACCTATCCAAGAGACCCAGTACTTC. This encodes CASSADLKPIQETQYF.

The chain employs TRBV5-1 and TRBJ1-3; tentative D call: TRBD1 (5 bases). Germline V gene data show CDR1 as SGHRS and CDR2 as YFSETQ. V was trimmed by 0 bases and J by 0 bases, leaving 10 bases between them. The length of the CDR3 is 16 residues. The CDR3 sequence: CASSLAGVSSGNTIYF. In nucleotides, the CDR3 is TGCGCCAGCAGCTTGGCGGGGGTGAGCTCTGGAAACACCATATATTTT. Looking up the rest from reference TRBV5-1 and TRBJ1-3 gives the full variable domain: KAGVTQTPRYLIKTRGQQVTLSCSPISGHRSVSWYQQTPGQGLQFLFEYFSETQRNKGNFPGRFSGRQFSNSRSEMNVSTLELGDSALYLCASSLAGVSSGNTIYFGEGSWLTVV.

This clonotype was observed many times. This chain uses TRBV15 with TRBJ2-5; 13 bases line up with TRBD2. Germline V gene sequence: CDR1 LNHNV, CDR2 YYDKDF (reference sequence). Germline trimming cut 3 bases from V and 4 bases from J; bases unmatched to any gene: 5. CDR3 size: 16 residues. In DNA form, the CDR3 reads TGTGCCACCAGCAGGCCGACTAGCGGGAGGAGAGAGACCCAGTACTTC. Residues: CATSRPTSGRRETQYF.

This chain connects TRBV6-2 or TRBV6-3 to TRBJ2-1; 10 bases match TRBD2. CDR1 and CDR2 (germline): MNHEY, SVGEGT. V shed 4 bases, J shed 6 bases, and the junction held 6 bases outside the gene matches. The CDR3 spans 15 residues. The CDR3 reads CASSSSGSPSNEQFF. CDR3 DNA: TGTGCCAGCAGTTCTAGCGGGAGTCCCAGCAATGAGCAGTTCTTC.

J is TRBJ1-1 and V is TRBV27; perhaps TRBD1 as D (5 bases). Germline lookup yields CDR1 MNHEY and CDR2 SMNVEV (reference sequence). V dropped 2 bases and J dropped 1 base, with 8 bases sitting between them. The CDR3 contains 14 residues. CDR3 coding DNA: TGTGCCAGCAGTTTACAGGGATCGAACACTGAAGCTTTCTTT. Its translation is CASSLQGSNTEAFF.

There are many counts of this clonotype. The chain recombines TRBV7-9 with TRBJ1-2; TRBD1 might be the D (5 bases). CDR3 size: 13 residues. From germline, CDR1 is SEHNR and CDR2 FQNEAQ (reference sequence). Trimming removed 3 bases at V and 3 bases at J, with 8 bases between. The CDR3 sequence: CASSLPGHYGYTF. DNA for the CDR3: TGTGCCAGCAGCTTGCCGGGGCACTATGGCTACACCTTC.

This sequence joins TRBV20-1 and TRBJ2-1; D uncertain. Germline loops: CDR1 DFQATT, CDR2 SNEGSKA (reference sequence). V lost 0 bases and J 2 bases, leaving 11 bases between the germline ends. The CDR3 has 15 residues. CDR3 sequence reads: CSARDTRSPYNEQFF. For the CDR3, the DNA is TGCAGTGCTAGAGATACCAGATCACCCTACAATGAGCAGTTCTTC.